These 14 T cell receptor beta chains were all obtained from the same sample, sequenced in a study of blood T cell repertoires in COVID-19. Profiling relied on immunoSEQ multiplex PCR, and the TCRdb table lists in-frame clones only, not all of them. This table has over 250,000 clones, 75% to 90% appearing once. Sample: peripheral blood. Source of these receptors: a man aged 45-60 years with acute or convalescent COVID-19.

CDR3 nucleotide sequence: TGTGCCAGTAGTATAGATGGAGGGACGGCAGCAGATACGCAGTATTTT. This sequence encodes CASSIDGGTAADTQYF. The gene calls are TRBV19 and TRBJ2-3; D is perhaps TRBD2 (6 bases). V was cut by 0 bases and J by 4 bases, with 14 bases left in between. The CDR3 spans 16 residues. Germline CDR1 reads LNHDA; CDR2 reads SQIVND (reference sequence).

In the case of this clone: Other DNA sequences in the sample encode the same CDR3. The chain is built from TRBV20-1 and TRBJ2-7; D remains ambiguous. V lost 3 bases, J lost 5 bases, and 8 bases lay in between. This CDR3 is built from 11 residues. Germline V lookup: CDR1 DFQATT, CDR2 SNEGSKA (reference sequence). The CDR3 loop reads CSARSGHEQYF. DNA of the CDR3: TGCAGTGCTAGGAGTGGGCACGAGCAGTACTTC.

This chain links TRBV6-2 or TRBV6-3 with TRBJ1-5, with D maybe TRBD1 (6 bases). This CDR3 comprises 14 residues. Germline V lookup: CDR1 MNHEY, CDR2 SVGEGT. Trimming left V 7 bases short and J 7 bases short, with 17 bases between. DNA for the CDR3: TGTGCCAGCAACCCCCGGGGGGCCAGGCAGCCCCAGCATTTT. Translated: CASNPRGARQPQHF.

The rearrangement uses TRBV12-3 or TRBV12-4 and TRBJ2-3; D call uncertain. V lost 1 base to trimming and J lost 5 bases, with 7 bases between them. The CDR3 has 13 amino acids. The CDR3 loop reads CASSLGQEDTQYF. The CDR3 nucleotides are TGTGCCAGCAGTTTAGGGCAGGAAGATACGCAGTATTTT.

This rearrangement joins TRBV4-1 to TRBJ1-6; no definite D call. This CDR3 is built from 13 residues. From germline, CDR1 is MGHRA and CDR2 YSYEKL. The V gene lost 0 bases and the J gene lost 10 bases, with 7 bases spanning the gap. CDR3 in amino acids: CASSQDRESPLHF. The CDR3, as DNA: TGCGCCAGCAGCCAAGATCGAGAATCACCCCTCCACTTT.

V and J are TRBV19 and TRBJ2-3; maybe TRBD2 (6 bases). Trimming stripped 7 bases from V and 3 bases from J, with 20 bases between. This CDR3 region has 16 residues. Germline assignment: CDR1 LNHDA and CDR2 SQIVND (reference sequence). CDR3 bases: TGTGCCAGTACTTATACGACTAGTAGGAATACAGATACGCAGTATTTT. It translates to CASTYTTSRNTDTQYF.

The table lists this clone with a count of one. The chain employs TRBV3-1 (or the pseudogene TRBV3-2) and TRBJ1-4; 8 bases agree with TRBD1. V gave up 3 bases and J gave up 7 bases; unmatched junction bases: 7. Germline V gene data show CDR1 as LGHDT and CDR2 as YNNKEL (reference sequence). The CDR3 covers 15 residues. The CDR3 here is CASSHSSGGGEKLFF. In DNA, the CDR3 is TGTGCCAGCAGCCATAGTTCAGGGGGCGGTGAAAAACTGTTTTTT.

The genes are TRBV18 and TRBJ1-3; D uncertain. The CDR3 is made up of 16 amino acids. Germline loops: CDR1 KGHSH, CDR2 LQKENI. Deletions cut 3 bases from V and 2 bases from J, with 14 bases between. The CDR3 loop is CASSPPTRGPGNTIYF. The CDR3 DNA follows: TGTGCCAGCTCACCCCCGACCCGAGGTCCTGGAAACACCATATATTTT.

J is TRBJ2-4 and V is TRBV7-2, with TRBD2 as a possible D gene (6 bases). Between the trimmed V and J ends, which lost 1 base and 16 bases, there was a span of 17 bases. The CDR3 is made up of 13 amino acids. In germline, CDR1 is SGHTA, CDR2 FQGNSA. The CDR3 here is CASSLVVGGAFYF. CDR3 DNA: TGTGCCAGCAGCTTAGTTGTCGGGGGAGCCTTTTACTTC.

The gene calls are TRBV4-1 and TRBJ2-7; 10 bases are a match to TRBD2. The germline CDR1 and CDR2 sequences are MGHRA and YSYEKL. The junction had 3 bases not matched to a gene; V was cut back by 4 bases and J by 0 bases. This CDR3 has 15 amino acids. This CDR3 is CASSLAGGPSYEQYF. CDR3 bases: TGCGCCAGCAGCCTAGCGGGGGGCCCCTCCTACGAGCAGTACTTC.

J is TRBJ1-1 and V is TRBV6-6; 8 bases align to TRBD1. Trimming cost V 10 bases and J 9 bases; bases outside gene matches: 22. The CDR3 sequence is 16 residues long. CDR1 MNHNY and CDR2 SVGAGI come from the germline V gene (reference sequence). The CDR3 spells CATLMGTGQAENKAFF. The CDR3 region has the DNA TGTGCCACCCTAATGGGGACAGGCCAGGCCGAAAACAAAGCTTTCTTT.

V is TRBV6-4 and J is TRBJ2-7, with TRBD1 identical over 8 bases. Looked up from germline, CDR1 is MRHNA and CDR2 is SNTAGT. V lost 8 bases, J lost 7 bases, and 10 bases stayed unmatched. This CDR3 has 13 residues. CDR3 sequence: CASAADRAGEQYF. For the CDR3, the DNA is TGTGCCAGCGCGGCGGACAGGGCTGGGGAGCAGTACTTC.

This sequence joins TRBV19 and TRBJ2-5, with 8 bases lining up with TRBD1. The CDR3 has 15 amino acids. Germline CDR1 is LNHDA and CDR2 is SQIVND (reference sequence). J gave up 2 bases and V 5 bases, and 7 bases lay outside the gene matches. The CDR3 sequence is CASSAKDRAQETQYF. CDR3 bases: TGTGCCAGTAGTGCAAAGGACAGGGCGCAAGAGACCCAGTACTTC.

This sequence joins TRBV10-3 and TRBJ1-5; 10 nucleotides line up with TRBD1. The CDR3 totals 16 residues. The germline CDR1 and CDR2 sequences are ENHRY and SYGVKD. V lost 6 bases to trimming and J lost 0 bases; unmatched junction nucleotides: 5. CDR3 protein: CAISPGTGVSNQPQHF. CDR3 bases: TGTGCCATCAGCCCCGGGACAGGGGTTAGCAATCAGCCCCAGCATTTT.